Shown below are 23 T cell receptor beta chains from a single sample sequenced in a study of blood T cells in healthy people across ages. For the second PCR, which ran for about 6 to 12 cycles, a sample-barcoded 5' primer and a J-beta primer mix were used. One entry per CDR3 protein, called by TCRdb with MiXCR from the 5' RACE reads. The sample lists 1.5 million or so distinct CDR3 sequences; approximately 40% were seen once. Sequencing was performed on blood. Receptors were obtained from a woman in her late teens or twenties in good health.

This clonotype was observed a handful of times. The chain employs TRBV5-1 and TRBJ2-7; D could derive from TRBD1 or TRBD2 (5 bases each). Germline V lookup: CDR1 SGHRS, CDR2 YFSETQ. The CDR3 contains 15 residues. V was cut by 4 bases and J by 1 base, with 15 bases left in between. Written as DNA, the CDR3 is TGCGCCAGCAGCCCCGGACACGGGAAGTCCTACGAGCAGTACTTC. This encodes CASSPGHGKSYEQYF. The whole variable domain, filled in from reference TRBV5-1 and TRBJ2-7, reads KAGVTQTPRYLIKTRGQQVTLSCSPISGHRSVSWYQQTPGQGLQFLFEYFSETQRNKGNFPGRFSGRQFSNSRSEMNVSTLELGDSALYLCASSPGHGKSYEQYFGPGTRLTVT.

This chain uses TRBV7-3 with TRBJ2-1; D gene uncertain. The germline V gene has CDR1 SGHTA and CDR2 FQGTGA. CDR3 length equals 17 residues. V was trimmed by 0 bases and J by 0 bases, leaving 12 bases between them. Here the CDR3 reads CASSLTATVFSYNEQFF. The CDR3 coding sequence is TGTGCCAGCAGCTTAACGGCTACAGTCTTCTCCTACAATGAGCAGTTCTTC.

The chain has TRBV18 and TRBJ2-7; 7 bases fit TRBD1. Germline V gene sequence: CDR1 KGHSH, CDR2 LQKENI. The trim removed 3 bases at V and 2 bases at J, leaving 10 bases unmatched. This CDR3 contains 16 residues. The CDR3 DNA follows: TGTGCCAGCTCACCTCGGGACAGACCCCAGACCTACGAGCAGTACTTC. It codes for CASSPRDRPQTYEQYF.

This clonotype was counted between two and nine times. V is TRBV5-1 and J is TRBJ2-1; 7 bases agree with TRBD2. The CDR3 has 15 residues. Germline V gene lookup returns CDR1 SGHRS and CDR2 YFSETQ. Unmatched junction bases numbered 11, after V lost 3 bases and J lost 8 bases. This CDR3 reads CASSYRELATDEQFF. The DNA of the CDR3 is TGCGCCAGCAGCTACCGGGAACTAGCGACAGATGAGCAGTTCTTC. The full variable domain, in which reference TRBV5-1 and TRBJ2-1 provide the parts outside the CDR3, is KAGVTQTPRYLIKTRGQQVTLSCSPISGHRSVSWYQQTPGQGLQFLFEYFSETQRNKGNFPGRFSGRQFSNSRSEMNVSTLELGDSALYLCASSYRELATDEQFFGPGTRLTVL.

This clonotype has a handful of counts. This chain connects TRBV4-1 to TRBJ1-2, with a tentative D call TRBD1 (6 bases). Germline lookup yields CDR1 MGHRA and CDR2 YSYEKL. Deletions cut 0 bases from V and 4 bases from J, with 15 bases between. The CDR3 has 16 amino acids. The CDR3 spells CASSQEGTTGVYGYTF. CDR3 coding DNA: TGCGCCAGCAGCCAAGAGGGGACAACCGGCGTCTATGGCTACACCTTC.

The chain links TRBV20-1 to TRBJ2-4; maybe TRBD2 (7 bases). The J call may be wrong; the DNA end is better matched by TRBJ2-5. The CDR3 length is 12 residues. Germline V lookup: CDR1 DFQATT, CDR2 SNEGSKA (reference sequence). In DNA, the CDR3 is TGCAGTGGAGGCGGGGGCTCAGAGACCCAGTACTTC. It is translated as CSGGGGSETQYF.

This clonotype was seen a handful of times. The chain recombines TRBV20-1 with TRBJ2-7; possibly TRBD1 for D (6 bases). CDR3 length: 16 residues. The germline V gene encodes CDR1 DFQATT and CDR2 SNEGSKA (reference sequence). The V end lost 3 bases, the J end lost 4 bases, and 22 bases lay between the germline ends. Here the CDR3 reads CSARGPAPSGAYEQYF. The CDR3 coding sequence is TGCAGTGCTAGGGGTCCCGCTCCCTCAGGGGCGTACGAGCAGTACTTC.

The V and J genes are TRBV20-1 and TRBJ1-2, with D uncertain. The ends were cut back, 0 bases at V and 0 bases at J, with 14 bases in the middle. This CDR3 has 16 amino acids. Germline loops: CDR1 DFQATT, CDR2 SNEGSKA (reference sequence). CDR3 in DNA: TGCAGTGCTAGAGATTTGGCTATGACGGCTAACTATGGCTACACCTTC. Its translation is CSARDLAMTANYGYTF.

This clonotype has only a few counts. This chain links TRBV27 with TRBJ2-7; D perhaps matches TRBD2 (6 bases). Per the germline V gene, CDR1 is MNHEY and CDR2 is SMNVEV (reference sequence). This CDR3 contains 14 residues. Trimming cost V 0 bases and J 3 bases, with 9 bases left between them. CDR3 in amino acids: CASSLSGGFYEQYF. DNA for the CDR3: TGTGCCAGCAGTTTATCCGGGGGATTCTACGAGCAGTACTTC.

V usage is TRBV6-1 and J usage is TRBJ2-1, with D perhaps matching TRBD2 (6 bases). Trimming took off 6 bases at V and 13 bases at J, with 16 bases between the two ends. Germline CDR1 is MNHNS and CDR2 is SASEGT. The CDR3 is made up of 12 amino acids. CDR3 DNA sequence: TGTGCCAGCAGGGCTAGCGCAGAGACCCAGTTCTTC. Translated, it gives CASRASAETQFF.

The chain combines TRBV20-1 with TRBJ2-3, with 10 positions matching TRBD2. Trimming took 4 bases from V and 3 from J; bases not matched to a gene: 10. The CDR3 totals 16 residues. The germline V gene has CDR1 DFQATT and CDR2 SNEGSKA (reference sequence). This chain's CDR3 is CSATFPTSGPTDTQYF. CDR3 in DNA: TGCAGTGCTACCTTTCCGACTAGCGGGCCGACAGATACGCAGTATTTT.

This clonotype came up a few times. Germline and junction disagree at one end, which may indicate a read error. This chain links TRBV20-1 with TRBJ1-5, with D perhaps TRBD1 (6 bases). Germline CDR1 DFQATT, CDR2 SNEGSKA (reference sequence). This CDR3 region has 15 residues. CDR3 bases: TGCAGTGCAAGAGTCGGGGGGGGCGGCAATCAGCCCCAGCATTTT. Residues: CSARVGGGGNQPQHF.

This clonotype was detected only a few times. The V and J genes are TRBV28 and TRBJ2-7, with D uncertain. V lost 3 bases and J 4 bases, leaving 16 bases between the germline ends. Germline values: CDR1 MDHEN, CDR2 SYDVKM. The CDR3 extends over 15 amino acids. The CDR3 DNA follows: TGTGCCAGCAGTTTTAGGTCCCTTCCACCTTACGAGCAGTACTTC. Translated, it gives CASSFRSLPPYEQYF. The whole variable domain, filled in from reference TRBV28 and TRBJ2-7, reads DVKVTQSSRYLVKRTGEKVFLECVQDMDHENMFWYRQDPGLGLRLIYFSYDVKMKEKGDIPEGYSVSREKKERFSLILESASTNQTSMYLCASSFRSLPPYEQYFGPGTRLTVT.

This clonotype has a handful of counts. This sequence joins TRBV2 and TRBJ2-4, with 8 bases identical to TRBD1. The CDR3 runs 15 residues. The J segment lost 0 bases and the V segment lost 8 bases, leaving 6 bases of the junction unmatched. Looked up from germline, CDR1 is SNHLY and CDR2 is FYNNEI. The CDR3 region is CASGTGIIAKNIQYF. The CDR3 bases are TGTGCCAGCGGGACAGGAATAATAGCCAAAAACATTCAGTACTTC.

Ten or more counts support this clonotype. The CDR3 DNA reads as TGCGCCAGCAGCCCCGAGGCAGGGGGTTACGAGCAGTACTTC. It codes for CASSPEAGGYEQYF. This chain connects TRBV5-1 to TRBJ2-7; 7 bases align to TRBD1. CDR1 is SGHRS, CDR2 YFSETQ, per germline. The CDR3 has 14 amino acids. With 4 bases clipped from V and 4 bases from J, the junction kept 8 bases outside the gene matches.

This clonotype was picked up a small number of times. The chain joins TRBV10-3 to TRBJ2-5; possible D gene TRBD1, 5 bases. The J call is doubtful: the DNA matches TRBJ2-7 better. CDR3 length equals 17 residues. CDR1 ENHRY and CDR2 SYGVKD come from the germline V gene. The CDR3 loop is CATFGASQHTQEYEQYF. CDR3 nucleotide sequence: TGTGCCACTTTTGGGGCATCTCAACATACCCAGGAGTACGAGCAGTACTTC.

V is TRBV20-1 and J is TRBJ2-3; D is ambiguous. CDR1 is DFQATT and CDR2 is SNEGSKA in the germline V gene (reference sequence). The CDR3 totals 19 residues. V was pared by 0 bases and J by 1 base, with 23 bases between. This chain's CDR3 is CSARDHTKNRFVGTDTQYF. The CDR3 nucleotides read TGCAGTGCTAGAGATCACACAAAAAATCGGTTCGTCGGCACAGATACGCAGTATTTT.

Worth noting for this clonotype: The junction shows a germline mismatch at one end, possibly a read error. The chain recombines TRBV2 with TRBJ1-4; D not resolved. CDR1 and CDR2 (germline): SNHLY, FYNNEI. The CDR3 runs to 13 residues. DNA for the CDR3: TGTGCCAGCAGCGTCAACAATAATGGAAAACTGTTTTTT. Protein product: CASSVNNNGKLFF.

Only a few counts were recorded for this clonotype. This chain's CDR3 is CASSVDFWGQQNNQETQYF. As DNA, the CDR3 is TGTGCCAGCAGTGTCGATTTTTGGGGACAACAGAACAACCAAGAGACCCAGTACTTC. The chain combines TRBV12-3 or TRBV12-4 with TRBJ2-5, with D tentatively TRBD1 (6 bases). V gave up 5 bases and J gave up 0 bases, with 25 bases separating them. CDR3 length: 19 residues.

This clonotype was counted a few times. The chain employs TRBV11-3 and TRBJ2-3; 9 nucleotides align to TRBD1. The CDR3 has 15 amino acids. V shed 5 bases and J 4 bases; nucleotides not matched to a gene: 7. Germline-derived CDR1 and CDR2 are SGHNT and YENEEA. The CDR3: CASSPSGTGPDTQYF. DNA of the CDR3: TGTGCCAGCAGCCCTTCCGGGACAGGGCCAGATACGCAGTATTTT. Full variable domain (missing parts from reference TRBV11-3 and TRBJ2-3): EAGVVQSPRYKIIEKKQPVAFWCNPISGHNTLYWYLQNLGQGPELLIRYENEEAVDDSQLPKDRFSAERLKGVDSTLKIQPAELGDSAVYLCASSPSGTGPDTQYFGPGTRLTVL.

The chain has TRBV10-2 and TRBJ1-1, with 7 bases that match TRBD1. The J segment lost 1 base and the V segment lost 3 bases, leaving 5 bases of the junction unmatched. Germline V CDR1 and CDR2: WSHSY, SAAADI. The CDR3 totals 15 residues. The DNA of the CDR3 is TGCGCCAGCAGTGACGACAGGGTCCGGAACACTGAAGCTTTCTTT. Amino acid sequence: CASSDDRVRNTEAFF.

The CDR3 region is CSVRTSGGNGELFF. CDR3 bases: TGCAGCGTTAGGACTAGCGGGGGTAACGGGGAGCTGTTTTTT. This chain joins TRBV29-1 and TRBJ2-2, with TRBD2 identical over 13 bases. Germline CDR1 is SQVTM and CDR2 is ANQGSEA. The CDR3 runs 14 residues. The V segment lost 5 bases and the J segment 7 bases; nucleotides outside the gene matches: 4.

V gene TRBV18 combines with J gene TRBJ1-2; D remains ambiguous. Trimming cost V 2 bases and J 0 bases, with 10 bases left between them. Germline V gene lookup returns CDR1 KGHSH and CDR2 LQKENI. The CDR3 consists of 15 residues. The CDR3 loop is CASSPILGANYGYTF. The CDR3 region has the DNA TGTGCCAGCTCACCAATTCTGGGAGCTAACTATGGCTACACCTTC.